This T cell receptor (beta chain) was captured by sequencing in a study of CD8 T cells in ankylosing spondylitis. The germline gives CDR1 SGHAT, CDR2 FQNNGV. V lost 0 bases, J lost 3 bases, and 9 bases lay in between. The CDR3 sequence is 14 residues long. Regarding this clonotype: What it binds is unknown.

As the method for making TCR beta libraries, quantitative 5'-RACE with molecular barcodes was used. A single record per CDR3 protein comes from TCRdb applying MiXCR to the 5' RACE reads. The repertoire holds roughly 160,000 distinct CDR3 sequences, with roughly 11% as singletons. Study conclusions and caveats: Disease-linked clones were CD8+ and relatively rare in peripheral blood. Within ankylosing spondylitis blood, a TCR beta motif made up of seven to nine highly homologous variants appeared to be characteristic. The authors reported significant enrichment of disease-linked clones in matched ankylosing spondylitis synovial fluid.

Sample: blood, either unsorted or a sorted T cell fraction (not recorded which). The chain carries TRBV11-2 and TRBJ2-7; D is uncertain. The sequence was collected from a male donor with ankylosing spondylitis or in good health (not recorded which). The CDR3 bases are TGTGCCAGCAGCTTAGACCTTACAAACTACGAGCAGTACTTC. Its translation is CASSLDLTNYEQYF.